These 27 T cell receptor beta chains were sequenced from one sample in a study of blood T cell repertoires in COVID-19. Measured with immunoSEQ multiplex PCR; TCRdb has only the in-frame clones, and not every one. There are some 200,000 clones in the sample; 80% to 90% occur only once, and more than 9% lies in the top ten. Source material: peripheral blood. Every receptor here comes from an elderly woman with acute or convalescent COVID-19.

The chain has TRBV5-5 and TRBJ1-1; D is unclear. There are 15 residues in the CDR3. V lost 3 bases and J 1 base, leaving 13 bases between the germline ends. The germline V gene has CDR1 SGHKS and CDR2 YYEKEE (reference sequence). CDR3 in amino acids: CASSWAGSGNTEAFF. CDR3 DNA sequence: TGTGCCAGCAGCTGGGCGGGGAGTGGGAACACTGAAGCTTTCTTT. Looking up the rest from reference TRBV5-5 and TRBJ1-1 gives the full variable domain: DAGVTQSPTHLIKTRGQQVTLRCSPISGHKSVSWYQQVLGQGPQFIFQYYEKEERGRGNFPDRFSARQFPNYSSELNVNALLLGDSALYLCASSWAGSGNTEAFFGQGTRLTVV.

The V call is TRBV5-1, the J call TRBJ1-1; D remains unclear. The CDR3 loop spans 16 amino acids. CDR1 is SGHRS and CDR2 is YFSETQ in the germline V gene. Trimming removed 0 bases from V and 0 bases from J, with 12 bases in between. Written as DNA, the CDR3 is TGCGCCAGCAGCTTGGGTTGGCAGTCCATGAACACTGAAGCTTTCTTT. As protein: CASSLGWQSMNTEAFF.

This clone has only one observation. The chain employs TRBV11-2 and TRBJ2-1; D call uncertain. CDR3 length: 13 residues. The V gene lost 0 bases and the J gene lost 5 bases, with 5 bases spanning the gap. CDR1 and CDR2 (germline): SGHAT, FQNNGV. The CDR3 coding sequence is TGTGCCAGCAGCTTAGAGACAAACAATGAGCAGTTCTTC. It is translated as CASSLETNNEQFF.

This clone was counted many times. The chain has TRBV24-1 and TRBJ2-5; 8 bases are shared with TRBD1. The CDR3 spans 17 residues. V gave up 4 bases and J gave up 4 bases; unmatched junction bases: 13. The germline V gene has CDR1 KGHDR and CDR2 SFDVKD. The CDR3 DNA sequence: TGTGCCACCAGTGAACATACGGACAGGGCGGAGGGAGAGACCCAGTACTTC. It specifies CATSEHTDRAEGETQYF.

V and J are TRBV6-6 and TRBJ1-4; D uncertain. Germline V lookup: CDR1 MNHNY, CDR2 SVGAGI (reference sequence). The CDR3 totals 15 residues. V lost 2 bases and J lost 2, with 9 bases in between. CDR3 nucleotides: TGTGCCAGCAGTTACCCACACAGCACTAATGAAAAACTGTTTTTT. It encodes CASSYPHSTNEKLFF.

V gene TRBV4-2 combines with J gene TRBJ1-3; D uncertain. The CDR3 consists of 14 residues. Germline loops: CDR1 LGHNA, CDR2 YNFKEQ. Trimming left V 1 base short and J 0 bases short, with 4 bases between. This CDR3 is CASSQGVSGNTIYF. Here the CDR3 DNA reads TGTGCCAGCAGCCAAGGAGTCTCTGGAAACACCATATATTTT.

The DNA for the CDR3 is TGTGCCAGCAGTTTTGAAGAGACCGGGGAGCTGTTTTTT. Translating gives CASSFEETGELFF. The V call is TRBV12-3 or TRBV12-4, the J call TRBJ2-2; the D is unclear. The V end was cut by 3 bases, the J end by 5 bases, with 7 bases between. CDR3 length: 13 amino acids.

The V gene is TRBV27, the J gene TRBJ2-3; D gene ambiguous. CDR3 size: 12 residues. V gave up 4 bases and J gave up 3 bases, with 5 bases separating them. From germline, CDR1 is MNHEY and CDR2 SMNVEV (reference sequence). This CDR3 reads CASSYSTDTQYF. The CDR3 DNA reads TGTGCCAGCAGTTACTCTACAGATACGCAGTATTTT.

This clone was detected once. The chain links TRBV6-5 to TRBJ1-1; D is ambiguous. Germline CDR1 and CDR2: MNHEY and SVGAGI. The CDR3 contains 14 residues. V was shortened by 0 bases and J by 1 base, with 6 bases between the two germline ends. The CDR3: CASSYSNGNTEAFF. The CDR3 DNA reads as TGTGCCAGCAGTTACTCAAACGGGAACACTGAAGCTTTCTTT.

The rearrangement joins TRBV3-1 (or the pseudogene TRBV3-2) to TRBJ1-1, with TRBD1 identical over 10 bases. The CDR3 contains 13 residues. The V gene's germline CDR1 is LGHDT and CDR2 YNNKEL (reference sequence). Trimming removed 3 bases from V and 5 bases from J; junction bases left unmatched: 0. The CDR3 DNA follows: TGTGCCAGCAGCCAGGACAGGGGGACTGAAGCTTTCTTT. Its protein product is CASSQDRGTEAFF.

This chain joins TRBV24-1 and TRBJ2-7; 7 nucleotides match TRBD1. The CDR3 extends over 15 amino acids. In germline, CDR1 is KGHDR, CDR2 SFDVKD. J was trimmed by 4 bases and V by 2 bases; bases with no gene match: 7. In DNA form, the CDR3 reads TGTGCCACCAGTGATTCGGCAGGGGGTGCTTACGAGCAGTACTTC. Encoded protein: CATSDSAGGAYEQYF.

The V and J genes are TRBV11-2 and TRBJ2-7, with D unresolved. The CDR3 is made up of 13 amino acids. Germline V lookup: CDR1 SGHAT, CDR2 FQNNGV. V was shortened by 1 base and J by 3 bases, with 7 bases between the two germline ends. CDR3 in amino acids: CASSLGALYEQYF. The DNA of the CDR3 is TGTGCCAGCAGCTTAGGGGCCCTCTACGAGCAGTACTTC.

The CDR3 DNA is TGTGCCAGCTCCCAGGACGGACTCTCTGGGGCCAACGTCCTGACTTTC. This gives the protein CASSQDGLSGANVLTF. The chain recombines TRBV3-1 (or the pseudogene TRBV3-2) with TRBJ2-6; D is possibly TRBD2 (5 bases). Trimming removed 8 bases from V and 0 bases from J, with 14 bases in between. This CDR3 region has 16 residues. The germline V gene encodes CDR1 LGHDT and CDR2 YNNKEL (reference sequence).

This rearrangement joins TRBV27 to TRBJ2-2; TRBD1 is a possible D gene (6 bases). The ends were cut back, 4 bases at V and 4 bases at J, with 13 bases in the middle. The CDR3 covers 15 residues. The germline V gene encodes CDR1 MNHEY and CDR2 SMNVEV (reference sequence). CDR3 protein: CASSYGTGTTGELFF. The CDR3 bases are TGTGCCAGCAGTTATGGTACAGGGACCACCGGGGAGCTGTTTTTT.

CDR3 sequence reads: CASSNQGSGANVLTF. Written as DNA, the CDR3 is TGTGCCAGTAGCAATCAGGGTTCTGGGGCCAACGTCCTGACTTTC. The J gene is TRBJ2-6, the V gene TRBV19, with TRBD1 as a possible D gene (5 bases). V was shortened by 6 bases and J by 1 base, with 10 bases between the two germline ends. This CDR3 has 15 residues. Looked up from germline, CDR1 is LNHDA and CDR2 is SQIVND (reference sequence).

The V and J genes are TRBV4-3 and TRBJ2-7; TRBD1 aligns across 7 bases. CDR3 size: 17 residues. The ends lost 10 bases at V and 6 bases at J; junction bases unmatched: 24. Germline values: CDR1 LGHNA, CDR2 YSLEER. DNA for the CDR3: TGCGCCACCGGATTTTTGACAGGGATAGGGCAACGATGCGAGCAGTACTTC. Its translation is CATGFLTGIGQRCEQYF.

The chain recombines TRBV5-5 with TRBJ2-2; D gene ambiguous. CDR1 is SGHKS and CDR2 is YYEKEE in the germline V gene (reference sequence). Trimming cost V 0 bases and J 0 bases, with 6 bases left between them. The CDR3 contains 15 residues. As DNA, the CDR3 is TGTGCCAGCAGCTTGGTAGCCACGAACACCGGGGAGCTGTTTTTT. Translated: CASSLVATNTGELFF.

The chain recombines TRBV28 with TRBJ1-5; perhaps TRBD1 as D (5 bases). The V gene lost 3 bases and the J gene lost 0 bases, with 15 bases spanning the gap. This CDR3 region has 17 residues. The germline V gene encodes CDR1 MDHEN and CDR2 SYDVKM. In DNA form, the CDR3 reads TGTGCCAGCAGTTTTGGGGCAGGAGAATATAGCAATCAGCCCCAGCATTTT. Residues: CASSFGAGEYSNQPQHF. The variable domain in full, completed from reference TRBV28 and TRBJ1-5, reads DVKVTQSSRYLVKRTGEKVFLECVQDMDHENMFWYRQDPGLGLRLIYFSYDVKMKEKGDIPEGYSVSREKKERFSLILESASTNQTSMYLCASSFGAGEYSNQPQHFGDGTRLSIL.

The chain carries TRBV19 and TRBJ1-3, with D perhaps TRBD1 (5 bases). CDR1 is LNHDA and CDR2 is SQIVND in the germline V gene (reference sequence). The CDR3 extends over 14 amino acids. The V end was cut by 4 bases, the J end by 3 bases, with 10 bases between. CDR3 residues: CASSTPGHGNTIYF. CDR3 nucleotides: TGTGCCAGTAGTACCCCCGGACATGGAAACACCATATATTTT.

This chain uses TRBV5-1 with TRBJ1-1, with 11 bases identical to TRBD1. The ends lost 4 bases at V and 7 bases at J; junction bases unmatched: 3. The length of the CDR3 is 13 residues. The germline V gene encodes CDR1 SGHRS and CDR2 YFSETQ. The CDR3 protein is CASSQGTGGEAFF. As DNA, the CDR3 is TGCGCCAGCAGCCAGGGGACAGGGGGTGAAGCTTTCTTT.

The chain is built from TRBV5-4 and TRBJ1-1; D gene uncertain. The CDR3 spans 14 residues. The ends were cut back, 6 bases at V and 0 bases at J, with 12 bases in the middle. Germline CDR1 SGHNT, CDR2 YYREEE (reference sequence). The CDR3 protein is CASTAGLVNTEAFF. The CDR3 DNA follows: TGTGCCAGCACCGCCGGACTCGTGAACACTGAAGCTTTCTTT.

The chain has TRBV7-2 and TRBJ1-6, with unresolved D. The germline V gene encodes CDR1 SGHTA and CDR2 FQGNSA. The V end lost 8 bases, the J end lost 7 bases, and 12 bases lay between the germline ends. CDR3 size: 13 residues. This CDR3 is CASRRVFNSPLHF. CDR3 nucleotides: TGTGCCAGCCGGAGGGTTTTCAATTCACCCCTCCACTTT.

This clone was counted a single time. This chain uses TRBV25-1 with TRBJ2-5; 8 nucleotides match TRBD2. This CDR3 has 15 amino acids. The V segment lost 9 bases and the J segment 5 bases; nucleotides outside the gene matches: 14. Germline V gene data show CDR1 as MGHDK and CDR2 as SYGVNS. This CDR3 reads CASRSYGRAGETQYF. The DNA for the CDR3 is TGTGCCAGTCGATCTTACGGGAGGGCCGGGGAGACCCAGTACTTC.

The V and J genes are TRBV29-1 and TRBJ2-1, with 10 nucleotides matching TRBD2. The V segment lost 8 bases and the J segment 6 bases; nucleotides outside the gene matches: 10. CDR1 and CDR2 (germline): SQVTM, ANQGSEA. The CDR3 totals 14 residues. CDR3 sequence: CSFERGGLGNEQFF. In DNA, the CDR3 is TGCAGCTTCGAGCGGGGGGGCCTTGGCAATGAGCAGTTCTTC.

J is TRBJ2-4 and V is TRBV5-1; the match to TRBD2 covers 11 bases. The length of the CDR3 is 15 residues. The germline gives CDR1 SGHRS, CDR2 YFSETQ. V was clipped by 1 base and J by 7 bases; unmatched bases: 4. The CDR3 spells CASSLTSGSGNIQYF. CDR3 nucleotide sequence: TGCGCCAGCAGCTTGACTAGCGGGAGCGGTAACATTCAGTACTTC.

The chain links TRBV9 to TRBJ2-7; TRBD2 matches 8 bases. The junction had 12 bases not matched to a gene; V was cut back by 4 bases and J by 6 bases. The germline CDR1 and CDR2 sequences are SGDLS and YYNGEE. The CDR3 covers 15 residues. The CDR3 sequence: CASSTIPGLGGEQYF. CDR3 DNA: TGTGCCAGCAGCACAATTCCGGGACTAGGAGGCGAGCAGTACTTC.

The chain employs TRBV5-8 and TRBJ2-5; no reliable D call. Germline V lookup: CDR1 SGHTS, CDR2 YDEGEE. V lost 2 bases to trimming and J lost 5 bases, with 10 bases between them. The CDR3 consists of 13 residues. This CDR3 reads CASSFAFLETQYF. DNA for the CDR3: TGTGCCAGCAGCTTTGCGTTTCTGGAGACCCAGTACTTC.